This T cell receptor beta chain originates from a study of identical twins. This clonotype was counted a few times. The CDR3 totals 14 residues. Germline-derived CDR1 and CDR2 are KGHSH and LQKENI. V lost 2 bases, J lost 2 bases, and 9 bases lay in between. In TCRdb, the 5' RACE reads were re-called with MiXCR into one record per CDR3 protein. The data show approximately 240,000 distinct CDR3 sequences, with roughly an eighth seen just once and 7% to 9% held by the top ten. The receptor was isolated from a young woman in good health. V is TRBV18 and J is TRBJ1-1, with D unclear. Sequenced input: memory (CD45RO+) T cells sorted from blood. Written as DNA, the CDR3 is TGTGCCAGCTCACCATTGAAAGGCAACACTGAAGCTTTCTTT. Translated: CASSPLKGNTEAFF.